This section outlines one T cell receptor (beta chain) sequence together with its context. The target antigen is unknown. These data come from a study of blood T cells in healthy people across ages. The CDR3 consists of 16 residues. The germline CDR1 and CDR2 sequences are SQVTM and ANQGSEA. Unmatched junction bases numbered 14, after V lost 3 bases and J lost 8 bases. Each donor supplied 7.5 to 10 milliliters of peripheral blood. A sample-barcoded 5' primer and a J-beta primer mix were used in a second PCR of roughly 7 to 11 cycles. TCRdb re-analysed the 5' RACE reads in MiXCR, keeping a single row per CDR3 protein. This table holds around 1,000,000 distinct CDR3 sequences, 20% to 25% found once. Findings and limits, study-wide: A roughly linear age-dependent decrease characterized TCR beta diversity per million T cells. When one million T cells were used, diversity estimates were thought to be underestimates.

The sample also formed part of further work on T cells of mothers and their children. As reported in that work: Mothers and children who were related shared slightly more overlap than unrelated pairs, but not significantly more.

The genes are TRBV29-1 and TRBJ2-1; 9 nucleotides line up with TRBD2. This receptor was taken from a girl aged 2 to 10 in good health. Source material: blood. The DNA for the CDR3 is TGCAGCGTTGATGCTGATAGCGGGAGTTTTCTGGATGAGCAGTTCTTC. It is translated as CSVDADSGSFLDEQFF.